The TCR beta chain described here comes from a study of OX40 agonist ivuxolimab in advanced cancers. V was cut by 3 bases and J by 4 bases, with 10 bases left in between. Germline V CDR1 and CDR2: SGDLS, YYNGEE. The CDR3 sequence is 14 residues long. The protocol was immunoSEQ multiplex PCR, while the TCRdb copy is restricted to in-frame clones and leaves out a portion. The sample carries 40,000 to 45,000 clones, approximately 85% recorded once. The TCR sequence derives from an adult with an advanced solid tumor such as melanoma, head and neck, liver or kidney cancer. The V gene is TRBV9, the J gene TRBJ2-2; D assignment may be TRBD1 or TRBD2 (5 bases each). The source material was CD4+ or CD8+ T cells sorted from blood, sampled in a trial of the OX40 agonist ivuxolimab. Written as DNA, the CDR3 is TGTGCCAGCAGCGGGGACGAACTCACCGGGGAGCTGTTTTTT. Translated: CASSGDELTGELFF.